Each of the 25 T cell receptor beta chains below was sequenced from the same sample in a study of blood T cell repertoires in COVID-19. Generated by immunoSEQ multiplex PCR, the TCRdb table keeps only in-frame clones and is missing some. The table has about 120,000 clones, around 77% seen once; the top ten hold over 7%. Sample: peripheral blood. The receptor source for this set is a human donor in a cohort sampled during active COVID-19.

This sequence joins TRBV4-1 and TRBJ1-6; TRBD1 matches 8 bases. Germline V gene lookup returns CDR1 MGHRA and CDR2 YSYEKL. The CDR3 is 16 amino acids. The V gene end was trimmed by 4 bases and the J gene end by 4 bases; junction bases not matched to a gene: 6. In DNA, the CDR3 is TGCGCCAGCAGCCGCTCCCGGACAGGGTATAATTCACCCCTCCACTTT. Amino acids: CASSRSRTGYNSPLHF.

In this sample, this clone turned up a few times. This chain joins TRBV4-1 and TRBJ2-7, with 10 nucleotides matching TRBD1. CDR3 size: 16 residues. V was pared by 1 base and J by 2 bases, with 5 bases of the junction left unmatched. Germline loops: CDR1 MGHRA, CDR2 YSYEKL. This CDR3 reads CASSQVRGQGPYEQYF. CDR3 DNA sequence: TGCGCCAGCAGCCAAGTGAGGGGACAGGGGCCCTACGAGCAGTACTTC.

The V gene is TRBV27, the J gene TRBJ1-2, with D possibly matching TRBD1 (6 bases). The length of the CDR3 is 12 residues. The V end lost 5 bases, the J end lost 8 bases, and 12 bases lay between the germline ends. Germline V CDR1 and CDR2: MNHEY, SMNVEV (reference sequence). This CDR3 reads CASSPGGGGYTF. The CDR3 coding sequence is TGTGCCAGCAGTCCCGGGGGGGGCGGCTACACCTTC.

The chain links TRBV5-1 to TRBJ2-1, with D uncertain. The germline V and J ends were trimmed by 5 bases and 0 bases, with 12 bases remaining between them. Germline assignment: CDR1 SGHRS and CDR2 YFSETQ. The CDR3 has 15 residues. DNA for the CDR3: TGCGCCAGCAGAGTGACGAGCGTCTCCTACAATGAGCAGTTCTTC. Protein sequence: CASRVTSVSYNEQFF.

V and J are TRBV6-4 and TRBJ1-3; tentative D call: TRBD1 (5 bases). This CDR3 comprises 13 residues. V was pared by 3 bases and J by 4 bases, with 7 bases between. CDR1 is MRHNA, CDR2 SNTAGT, per germline. The CDR3: CASSEGPGNTIYF. In DNA, the CDR3 is TGTGCCAGCAGTGAGGGGCCCGGAAACACCATATATTTT.

The V call is TRBV6-2 or TRBV6-3, the J call TRBJ2-7; TRBD2 aligns across 12 bases. V was clipped by 1 base and J by 3 bases; unmatched bases: 7. In germline, CDR1 is MNHEY, CDR2 SVGEGT. This CDR3 has 17 amino acids. The CDR3 nucleotides read TGTGCCAGCAGTTACTTAAAGACTAGCGGGAGTGTCTACGAGCAGTACTTC. This encodes CASSYLKTSGSVYEQYF.

V and J are TRBV9 and TRBJ2-7, with D perhaps TRBD2 (7 bases). From germline, CDR1 is SGDLS and CDR2 YYNGEE. The V end was cut by 7 bases, the J end by 3 bases, with 20 bases between. This CDR3 is 15 amino acids long. The CDR3 spells CASRSGGPDLYEQYF. The CDR3 DNA sequence: TGTGCCAGCCGCTCCGGGGGGCCGGACCTCTACGAGCAGTACTTC.

The V call is TRBV5-4, the J call TRBJ2-7, with 9 bases fitting TRBD2. Trimming at V came to 0 bases and at J to 7 bases, leaving 8 bases not matched to a gene. This CDR3 comprises 15 residues. Germline loops: CDR1 SGHNT, CDR2 YYREEE (reference sequence). This chain's CDR3 is CASSLDTAGGREQYF. CDR3 DNA sequence: TGTGCCAGCAGCTTGGATACGGCGGGGGGGAGGGAGCAGTACTTC.

The V gene is TRBV18, the J gene TRBJ1-6, with D perhaps TRBD1 (5 bases). V gave up 1 base and J gave up 4 bases, with 8 bases separating them. The CDR3 runs 15 residues. Germline CDR1 KGHSH, CDR2 LQKENI. CDR3 amino acids: CASSPQGSYNSPLHF. CDR3 nucleotide sequence: TGTGCCAGCTCACCACAGGGGTCTTATAATTCACCCCTCCACTTT.

In this sample, this clone turned up a few times. V is TRBV4-1 and J is TRBJ1-5, with no clear D. Trimming removed 3 bases from V and 4 bases from J, with 10 bases in between. This CDR3 region has 14 residues. The germline gives CDR1 MGHRA, CDR2 YSYEKL. In nucleotides, the CDR3 is TGCGCCAGCAGCCAGTCGTACCTAAATCAGCCCCAGCATTTT. This translates into CASSQSYLNQPQHF.

The CDR3 reads CASSLGITDTQYF. The CDR3 nucleotides read TGTGCCAGCAGTCTCGGGATCACAGATACGCAGTATTTT. J is TRBJ2-3 and V is TRBV12-3 or TRBV12-4, with D possibly TRBD2 on 5 matching bases. V was clipped by 5 bases and J by 2 bases, with 8 bases between them. The CDR3 is 13 residues long.

The V gene is TRBV6-5, the J gene TRBJ2-7, with TRBD1 matching 7 bases. In germline, CDR1 is MNHEY, CDR2 SVGAGI. The CDR3 extends over 14 amino acids. V shed 5 bases, J shed 1 base, and the junction held 5 bases outside the gene matches. The CDR3 DNA reads as TGTGCCAGCAGTCCCGGGACAGCTTCCTACGAGCAGTACTTC. It encodes CASSPGTASYEQYF.

This chain connects TRBV9 to TRBJ1-2, with D perhaps matching TRBD1 (5 bases). The germline gives CDR1 SGDLS, CDR2 YYNGEE. The CDR3 runs 16 residues. V lost 0 bases, J lost 1 base, and 13 bases lay in between. The CDR3, as DNA: TGTGCCAGCAGCGTAGACCCGCAGGGCTTTAACTATGGCTACACCTTC. This encodes CASSVDPQGFNYGYTF.

This clone was seen only once. The rearrangement joins TRBV2 to TRBJ2-5; 9 nucleotides align to TRBD1. The CDR3 totals 14 residues. Per germline, CDR1 SNHLY and CDR2 FYNNEI. J gave up 2 bases and V 6 bases, and 4 bases lay outside the gene matches. CDR3 nucleotide sequence: TGTGCCAGCAGCATCGACAGGGGGCAAGAGACCCAGTACTTC. Translation: CASSIDRGQETQYF.

The CDR3 DNA reads TGCACCAGCAGCCCTTGGCTAGCGGGAGACGAGCAGTACTTC. Its translation: CTSSPWLAGDEQYF. The V and J genes are TRBV1 and TRBJ2-7; the D call of TRBD2 is as the table states it, not checked on the DNA. TRBV1 is a pseudogene segment. The length of the CDR3 is 14 residues.

This clone has a handful of counts. The genes are TRBV6-5 and TRBJ1-1; possible D gene TRBD1, 6 bases. In germline, CDR1 is MNHEY, CDR2 SVGAGI. The CDR3 totals 15 residues. V lost 6 bases and J lost 3, with 17 bases in between. The CDR3 DNA reads as TGTGCCAGCAGAATCCTACAGGGTGGGTACACTGAAGCTTTCTTT. Its protein is CASRILQGGYTEAFF.

This clone was picked up a small number of times. The chain combines TRBV6-4 with TRBJ1-1; 9 bases fit TRBD1. This CDR3 contains 17 residues. Trimming removed 2 bases from V and 1 base from J; junction bases left unmatched: 8. Germline V gives CDR1 MRHNA, CDR2 SNTAGT. The CDR3 DNA follows: TGTGCCAGCAGTGACCCTGGACAGGGGACGAAGAACACTGAAGCTTTCTTT. Protein: CASSDPGQGTKNTEAFF.

The V call is TRBV28, the J call TRBJ1-3; possibly TRBD1 for D (5 bases). CDR1 MDHEN and CDR2 SYDVKM come from the germline V gene. V lost 2 bases and J lost 0, with 8 bases in between. This CDR3 is 15 amino acids long. The CDR3 is CASSLDTGSGNTIYF. DNA for the CDR3: TGTGCCAGCAGTTTAGATACAGGCTCTGGAAACACCATATATTTT.

V is TRBV7-8 and J is TRBJ2-7, with TRBD1 identical over 7 bases. The CDR3 is 14 residues long. CDR1 is SGHVS and CDR2 is FQNEAQ in the germline V gene. V lost 2 bases to trimming and J lost 3 bases; unmatched junction nucleotides: 4. CDR3 sequence reads: CASSLRGGDYEQYF. The CDR3 DNA follows: TGTGCCAGCAGCTTACGAGGGGGCGACTACGAGCAGTACTTC. Looking up the rest from reference TRBV7-8 and TRBJ2-7 gives the full variable domain: GAGVSQSPRYKVAKRGQDVALRCDPISGHVSLFWYQQALGQGPEFLTYFQNEAQLDKSGLPSDRFFAERPEGSVSTLKIQRTQQEDSAVYLCASSLRGGDYEQYFGPGTRLTVT.

V is TRBV5-4 and J is TRBJ1-2, with a weak D call TRBD1 (6 bases). V was trimmed by 5 bases and J by 8 bases, leaving 25 bases between them. CDR3 length equals 16 residues. Germline CDR1 SGHNT, CDR2 YYREEE (reference sequence). The CDR3 loop is CASRDPLRGAARGYTF. CDR3 in DNA: TGTGCCAGCAGGGATCCCCTCAGGGGCGCAGCCAGGGGCTACACCTTC. Full variable domain (outside the CDR3, taken from reference TRBV5-4 and TRBJ1-2): ETGVTQSPTHLIKTRGQQVTLRCSSQSGHNTVSWYQQALGQGPQFIFQYYREEENGRGNFPPRFSGLQFPNYSSELNVNALELDDSALYLCASRDPLRGAARGYTFGSGTRLTVV.

V gene TRBV29-1 combines with J gene TRBJ2-2; D remains unclear. Germline V gives CDR1 SQVTM, CDR2 ANQGSEA. This CDR3 region has 13 residues. Trimming left V 4 bases short and J 0 bases short, with 6 bases between. DNA for the CDR3: TGCAGCGTTGTTTCCACGAACACCGGGGAGCTGTTTTTT. Residues: CSVVSTNTGELFF.

This chain connects TRBV9 to TRBJ2-7, with 15 bases fitting TRBD2. The V segment lost 3 bases and the J segment 3 bases; nucleotides outside the gene matches: 4. The germline V gene encodes CDR1 SGDLS and CDR2 YYNGEE. This CDR3 has 16 residues. CDR3 loop: CASSAGLAGGVYEQYF. CDR3 in DNA: TGTGCCAGCAGCGCCGGACTAGCGGGGGGGGTCTACGAGCAGTACTTC.

The CDR3 DNA reads as TGTGCCAGCCACGACAGAACGAACACTGAAGCTTTCTTT. This sequence encodes CASHDRTNTEAFF. The genes are TRBV6-5 and TRBJ1-1; weak D call: TRBD1 (5 bases). Trimming removed 8 bases from V and 1 base from J, with 11 bases in between. Germline CDR1 MNHEY, CDR2 SVGAGI. This CDR3 spans 13 amino acids.

The chain uses TRBV7-9 and TRBJ2-3; perhaps TRBD2 as D (7 bases). CDR1 and CDR2 from the germline V gene are SEHNR and FQNEAQ (reference sequence). Trimming stripped 4 bases from V and 3 bases from J, with 17 bases between. The CDR3 consists of 16 residues. CDR3 region: CASSSGALAFTDTQYF. The CDR3, as DNA: TGTGCCAGCAGCTCGGGGGCACTAGCGTTTACAGATACGCAGTATTTT.

The chain carries TRBV2 and TRBJ2-7; tentatively, D is TRBD1 (6 bases). Germline V CDR1 and CDR2: SNHLY, FYNNEI. This CDR3 spans 13 amino acids. Trimming removed 3 bases at V and 2 bases at J, with 8 bases between. CDR3 amino acids: CASSDPGAYEQYF. As DNA, the CDR3 is TGTGCCAGCAGTGATCCAGGGGCCTACGAGCAGTACTTC.